The 32 T cell receptor beta chains below all came from one sample that was sequenced in a study of STAT5B mutations in CD4+ large granular lymphocyte leukemia. Using immunoSEQ multiplex PCR, the repertoire was profiled, and TCRdb retains in-frame clones only, with some absent. The table includes about 18,000 clones, 84% detected once. Sequencing used CD4+ T cells from blood buffy coats. The receptors were sampled from a human donor in good health.

The CDR3 DNA is TGTGCCAGCAGCTTGGATAGGATCTTCGGCGAGCAGTACTTC. Protein sequence: CASSLDRIFGEQYF. The chain links TRBV5-5 to TRBJ2-7; D is unclear. In germline, CDR1 is SGHKS, CDR2 YYEKEE (reference sequence). The CDR3 runs 14 residues. V lost 0 bases and J lost 6, with 13 bases in between.

The CDR3 coding sequence is TGTGCCAGCAGTGAAGGTCTAGCGGGATCTGGGGAGACCCAGTACTTC. This gives the protein CASSEGLAGSGETQYF. The rearrangement uses TRBV2 and TRBJ2-5; 9 positions match TRBD2. CDR1 is SNHLY, CDR2 FYNNEI, per germline. V lost 1 base and J lost 5; bases outside the gene matches: 8. This CDR3 is built from 16 residues.

The rearrangement uses TRBV30 and TRBJ1-1; no clear D. Germline CDR1 GTSNPN, CDR2 SVGIG (reference sequence). V was cut by 2 bases and J by 2 bases, with 15 bases left in between. The CDR3 consists of 15 residues. This CDR3 reads CAWSLHQSRNTEAFF. CDR3 sequence (DNA): TGTGCCTGGAGTCTCCATCAGAGTAGAAACACTGAAGCTTTCTTT. Supplemented by reference TRBV30 and TRBJ1-1, the full variable domain reads SQTIHQWPATLVQPVGSPLSLECTVEGTSNPNLYWYRQAAGRGLQLLFYSVGIGQISSEVPQNLSASRPQDRQFILSSKKLLLSDSGFYLCAWSLHQSRNTEAFFGQGTRLTVV.

The chain is built from TRBV2 and TRBJ1-5, with 7 bases aligning to TRBD1. This CDR3 contains 14 residues. J gave up 6 bases and V 7 bases, and 9 bases lay outside the gene matches. Germline assignment: CDR1 SNHLY and CDR2 FYNNEI. The CDR3 DNA sequence: TGTGCCAGCACCGTACAGGGGAAGGGTCAGCCCCAGCATTTT. Amino acid sequence: CASTVQGKGQPQHF. Full variable domain (rest looked up from reference TRBV2 and TRBJ1-5): EPEVTQTPSHQVTQMGQEVILRCVPISNHLYFYWYRQILGQKVEFLVSFYNNEISEKSEIFDDQFSVERPDGSNFTLKIRSTKLEDSAMYFCASTVQGKGQPQHFGDGTRLSIL.

The chain joins TRBV28 to TRBJ1-5; TRBD1 aligns across 7 bases. The CDR3 length is 14 residues. Trimming took 7 bases from V and 1 from J; bases not matched to a gene: 4. Germline CDR1 is MDHEN and CDR2 is SYDVKM. DNA of the CDR3: TGTGCCAGCAACACACAGGGGAGCAATCAGCCCCAGCATTTT. This encodes CASNTQGSNQPQHF.

The J gene is TRBJ2-1, the V gene TRBV29-1, with D hard to call. CDR3 size: 13 residues. Trimming shortened V by 6 bases and J by 2 bases, and 11 bases separated the two germline ends. The germline V gene encodes CDR1 SQVTM and CDR2 ANQGSEA. The CDR3 bases are TGCAGCGTCTGGCCTCAGCCCTACAATGAGCAGTTCTTC. It translates to CSVWPQPYNEQFF.

This clone was picked up one time. The gene calls are TRBV30 and TRBJ2-1, with a possible D match to TRBD1 (5 bases). CDR1 GTSNPN and CDR2 SVGIG come from the germline V gene (reference sequence). Trimming took off 5 bases at V and 3 bases at J, with 17 bases between the two ends. The CDR3 runs to 15 residues. Here the CDR3 DNA reads TGTGCCTGGGTGCCCCAAGGGGTCGGCTACAATGAGCAGTTCTTC. The encoded protein is CAWVPQGVGYNEQFF.

In this sample, this clone turned up once. This chain joins TRBV7-9 and TRBJ2-7, with 7 positions matching TRBD2. Germline CDR1 reads SEHNR; CDR2 reads FQNEAQ (reference sequence). V lost 2 bases to trimming and J lost 6 bases; unmatched junction nucleotides: 4. The CDR3 runs 13 residues. The CDR3, as DNA: TGTGCCAGCAGCTTATCCACGGGGGGCGAGCAGTACTTC. Protein product: CASSLSTGGEQYF.

J is TRBJ1-2 and V is TRBV18; 7 positions match TRBD1. CDR1 and CDR2 (germline): KGHSH, LQKENI. This CDR3 comprises 14 residues. The J segment lost 4 bases and the V segment lost 4 bases, leaving 6 bases of the junction unmatched. The CDR3 is CASSQSTGAYGYTF. The DNA for the CDR3 is TGTGCCAGCTCACAGTCTACAGGGGCCTATGGCTACACCTTC.

V gene TRBV7-9 combines with J gene TRBJ2-7; D is possibly TRBD1 (6 bases). Trimming pared 6 bases from V and 2 bases from J, leaving 8 bases between. The CDR3 runs 12 residues. Germline CDR1 SEHNR, CDR2 FQNEAQ (reference sequence). CDR3 sequence: CASSYRAYEQYF. Here the CDR3 DNA reads TGTGCCAGCAGTTACAGGGCCTACGAGCAGTACTTC.

The sample holds one count of this clone. This chain links TRBV11-3 with TRBJ2-1; D is unclear. The CDR3 extends over 14 amino acids. The germline CDR1 and CDR2 sequences are SGHNT and YENEEA. V lost 3 bases, J lost 1 base, and 7 bases lay in between. This CDR3 is CASSLDPSYNEQFF. DNA for the CDR3: TGTGCCAGCAGCTTGGACCCATCCTACAATGAGCAGTTCTTC.

This clone appeared once. V is TRBV6-5 and J is TRBJ2-5; no clear D gene. Germline assignment: CDR1 MNHEY and CDR2 SVGAGI. This CDR3 spans 12 amino acids. V was pared by 6 bases and J by 5 bases, with 10 bases between. CDR3 in amino acids: CASSRRAETQYF. Here the CDR3 DNA reads TGTGCCAGCAGCCGACGTGCGGAGACCCAGTACTTC.

This clone was recorded once. The chain employs TRBV28 and TRBJ2-7; TRBD2 is a possible D gene (7 bases). The CDR3 contains 15 residues. Trimming removed 6 bases at V and 3 bases at J, with 18 bases between. CDR1 is MDHEN and CDR2 is SYDVKM in the germline V gene. The DNA for the CDR3 is TGTGCCAGCAGCCCCGGGGGCGGCGGGGGCTACGAGCAGTACTTC. This translates into CASSPGGGGGYEQYF.

V and J are TRBV7-2 and TRBJ2-2; unclear D gene. The CDR3 is 13 amino acids. CDR1 and CDR2 from the germline V gene are SGHTA and FQGNSA. With 5 bases removed from V and 3 bases from J, the gap between germline ends came to 7 bases. The CDR3 DNA reads TGTGCCAGCAGCGAGACGTACACCGGGGAGCTGTTTTTT. Protein product: CASSETYTGELFF.

The chain recombines TRBV20-1 with TRBJ2-3; no definite D call. CDR3 length equals 11 residues. The germline V gene encodes CDR1 DFQATT and CDR2 SNEGSKA (reference sequence). V lost 3 bases to trimming and J lost 6 bases, with 7 bases between them. CDR3 loop: CSASHGDTQYF. DNA of the CDR3: TGCAGTGCTAGTCACGGGGATACGCAGTATTTT.

The V and J genes are TRBV12-5 and TRBJ2-7; no reliable D call. The CDR3 loop spans 11 amino acids. Germline values: CDR1 LGHNT, CDR2 FRNRAP. With 5 bases removed from V and 7 bases from J, the gap between germline ends came to 9 bases. The CDR3 DNA reads as TGTGCTAGTGGTAGGGAAGGAGAGCAGTACTTC. This sequence encodes CASGREGEQYF.

This clone appeared a few times. J is TRBJ1-5 and V is TRBV18; tentative D call: TRBD1 (5 bases). From germline, CDR1 is KGHSH and CDR2 LQKENI. The CDR3 totals 16 residues. Trimming removed 3 bases from V and 0 bases from J, with 12 bases in between. The CDR3 reads CASSPLGGGSNQPQHF. CDR3 sequence (DNA): TGTGCCAGCTCACCGCTGGGGGGGGGTAGCAATCAGCCCCAGCATTTT. The variable domain in full, with the rest retrieved from reference TRBV18 and TRBJ1-5, is NAGVMQNPRHLVRRRGQEARLRCSPMKGHSHVYWYRQLPEEGLKFMVYLQKENIIDESGMPKERFSAEFPKEGPSILRIQQVVRGDSAAYFCASSPLGGGSNQPQHFGDGTRLSIL.

The V gene is TRBV6-5, the J gene TRBJ1-1; D is undetermined. CDR1 and CDR2 from the germline V gene are MNHEY and SVGAGI. This CDR3 contains 13 residues. V was shortened by 6 bases and J by 1 base, with 9 bases between the two germline ends. Here the CDR3 DNA reads TGTGCCAGCAGCCTGGGCGAGAACACTGAAGCTTTCTTT. Protein sequence: CASSLGENTEAFF.

This clone was observed a handful of times. CDR3 sequence reads: CASSLGAHSEVQFF. The CDR3 region has the DNA TGTGCCAGTAGTTTAGGGGCCCACTCGGAGGTGCAGTTCTTC. The rearrangement uses TRBV19 and TRBJ2-1; D is possibly TRBD1 or TRBD2 (5 bases each). V lost 5 bases, J lost 12 bases, and 20 bases lay in between. The germline V gene encodes CDR1 LNHDA and CDR2 SQIVND (reference sequence). This CDR3 region has 14 residues.

This clone was observed a handful of times. The V and J genes are TRBV5-4 and TRBJ2-7, with D perhaps assigned TRBD1 or TRBD2 (5 bases each). The germline gives CDR1 SGHNT, CDR2 YYREEE (reference sequence). Deletions cut 4 bases from V and 11 bases from J, with 31 bases between. This CDR3 has 17 residues. Here the CDR3 reads CASSASRLGTVPIRKYF. As DNA, the CDR3 is TGTGCCAGCAGCGCGAGCCGCTTAGGGACGGTACCTATTCGGAAGTACTTC. The full variable domain, with the rest looked up from reference TRBV5-4 and TRBJ2-7, is ETGVTQSPTHLIKTRGQQVTLRCSSQSGHNTVSWYQQALGQGPQFIFQYYREEENGRGNFPPRFSGLQFPNYSSELNVNALELDDSALYLCASSASRLGTVPIRKYFGPGTRLTVT.

This clone was detected once. The chain links TRBV10-3 to TRBJ2-2; 7 bases line up with TRBD2. The ends lost 0 bases at V and 6 bases at J; junction bases unmatched: 13. Per the germline V gene, CDR1 is ENHRY and CDR2 is SYGVKD. This CDR3 is 18 amino acids long. The CDR3 DNA reads TGTGCCATCAGTGAGTCCCCCCGGGGCGGGAGCGGCGCCGGGGAGCTGTTTTTT. It translates to CAISESPRGGSGAGELFF.

This clone came up a few times. The chain is built from TRBV19 and TRBJ1-1; D is unresolved. Deletions cut 0 bases from V and 3 bases from J, with 5 bases between. From germline, CDR1 is LNHDA and CDR2 SQIVND (reference sequence). The CDR3 consists of 13 residues. CDR3 DNA sequence: TGTGCCAGTAGTATAGAGGAGTACACTGAAGCTTTCTTT. This encodes CASSIEEYTEAFF. The full variable domain, with the rest looked up from reference TRBV19 and TRBJ1-1, is DGGITQSPKYLFRKEGQNVTLSCEQNLNHDAMYWYRQDPGQGLRLIYYSQIVNDFQKGDIAEGYSVSREKKESFPLTVTSAQKNPTAFYLCASSIEEYTEAFFGQGTRLTVV.

The chain recombines TRBV6-1 with TRBJ2-7, with no clear D. The CDR3 is 11 amino acids. The V gene lost 2 bases and the J gene lost 4 bases, with 3 bases spanning the gap. From germline, CDR1 is MNHNS and CDR2 SASEGT. The CDR3 DNA is TGTGCCAGCAGTGAATTTTACGAGCAGTACTTC. Its protein product is CASSEFYEQYF.

This clone came up a few times. The chain joins TRBV19 to TRBJ1-5; D not resolved. V gave up 5 bases and J gave up 7 bases, with 18 bases separating them. The germline V gene encodes CDR1 LNHDA and CDR2 SQIVND (reference sequence). The CDR3 has 15 amino acids. CDR3 residues: CASSPDRRREQPQHF. The CDR3 DNA reads TGTGCCAGTAGTCCCGATCGGAGAAGGGAACAGCCCCAGCATTTT.

The chain employs TRBV18 and TRBJ2-1, with 8 bases identical to TRBD2. V lost 3 bases, J lost 5 bases, and 12 bases stayed unmatched. CDR1 is KGHSH, CDR2 LQKENI, per germline. This CDR3 is 17 amino acids long. CDR3 nucleotide sequence: TGTGCCAGCTCACCCACTCCGGGACTAGGAGAACACAATGAGCAGTTCTTC. This gives the protein CASSPTPGLGEHNEQFF.

The V call is TRBV6-6, the J call TRBJ1-5, with D perhaps matching TRBD1 (5 bases). This CDR3 has 15 amino acids. Between the trimmed V and J ends, which lost 7 bases and 3 bases, there was a span of 16 bases. The germline gives CDR1 MNHNY, CDR2 SVGAGI (reference sequence). CDR3 region: CASILRQNYNQPQHF. CDR3 sequence (DNA): TGTGCCAGCATCCTTAGACAGAACTACAATCAGCCCCAGCATTTT.

The chain has TRBV7-9 and TRBJ1-2, with D unclear. Trimming left V 1 base short and J 1 base short, with 13 bases between. Per the germline V gene, CDR1 is SEHNR and CDR2 is FQNEAQ (reference sequence). This CDR3 has 16 amino acids. The CDR3 DNA follows: TGTGCCAGCAGCTTAGTTCCAGGAAAGTTTAACTATGGCTACACCTTC. Protein: CASSLVPGKFNYGYTF.

J is TRBJ2-1 and V is TRBV27, with a weak D call TRBD1 (6 bases). Trimming stripped 3 bases from V and 2 bases from J, with 17 bases between. The CDR3 totals 17 residues. The germline V gene has CDR1 MNHEY and CDR2 SMNVEV (reference sequence). CDR3 sequence reads: CASSFSRRQETYNEQFF. The CDR3 DNA sequence: TGTGCCAGCAGTTTCTCCCGACGACAGGAGACCTACAATGAGCAGTTCTTC.

The chain combines TRBV6-5 with TRBJ2-7; D remains ambiguous. CDR1 is MNHEY, CDR2 SVGAGI, per germline. The CDR3 runs 11 residues. Trimming removed 2 bases at V and 8 bases at J, with 7 bases between. In DNA, the CDR3 is TGTGCCAGCAGTTACGGACGGAAGCAGTACTTC. Its translation: CASSYGRKQYF.

This chain links TRBV9 with TRBJ1-1; perhaps TRBD1 as D (6 bases). Germline assignment: CDR1 SGDLS and CDR2 YYNGEE. The CDR3 runs to 13 residues. V was shortened by 3 bases and J by 4 bases, with 10 bases between the two germline ends. The CDR3 here is CASSAGGPTEAFF. The CDR3 DNA reads as TGTGCCAGCAGCGCCGGGGGGCCCACTGAAGCTTTCTTT.

The genes are TRBV2 and TRBJ2-5; 8 nucleotides align to TRBD1. This CDR3 region has 14 residues. V lost 1 base to trimming and J lost 4 bases; unmatched junction nucleotides: 2. The germline CDR1 and CDR2 sequences are SNHLY and FYNNEI. CDR3 nucleotide sequence: TGTGCCAGCAGTGAAGGGCAGGGGGCAGAGACCCAGTACTTC. Encoded protein: CASSEGQGAETQYF.

The chain couples TRBV9 to TRBJ2-2; 8 bases match TRBD1. Losses at the gene ends were 0 bases for V and 3 bases for J; bases not matched to a gene: 7. Germline V gene data show CDR1 as SGDLS and CDR2 as YYNGEE. This CDR3 is 17 amino acids long. The CDR3 loop is CASSVGQGAMDTGELFF. The DNA of the CDR3 is TGTGCCAGCAGCGTAGGGCAGGGGGCGATGGACACCGGGGAGCTGTTTTTT.